These 27 T cell receptor beta chains share one sample of origin, sequenced in a study of blood T cell repertoires in COVID-19. Produced via immunoSEQ multiplex PCR; TCRdb's table is partial and in-frame only. The repertoire holds 190,000 or so clones, with approximately 87% as singletons. The specimen was peripheral blood. These receptors were obtained from a man aged 40-49 years with active or convalescent COVID-19.

The chain has TRBV7-2 and TRBJ2-7; the D is unclear. In germline, CDR1 is SGHTA, CDR2 FQGNSA. The V end was cut by 1 base, the J end by 3 bases, with 7 bases between. The CDR3 consists of 13 residues. CDR3 DNA sequence: TGTGCCAGCAGCTTAGGTTCCTACTACGAGCAGTACTTC. It specifies CASSLGSYYEQYF.

This chain uses TRBV30 with TRBJ1-6; tentative D call: TRBD1 (5 bases). Germline assignment: CDR1 GTSNPN and CDR2 SVGIG (reference sequence). Trimming removed 0 bases from V and 0 bases from J, with 15 bases in between. There are 18 residues in the CDR3. This chain's CDR3 is CAWSVLQALSSYNSPLHF. The CDR3 DNA is TGTGCCTGGAGTGTACTACAGGCGCTAAGCTCCTATAATTCACCCCTCCACTTT.

The chain is built from TRBV27 and TRBJ1-5, with D tentatively TRBD1 (5 bases). With 11 bases removed from V and 6 bases from J, the gap between germline ends came to 14 bases. The V gene's germline CDR1 is MNHEY and CDR2 SMNVEV (reference sequence). This CDR3 is built from 12 residues. CDR3 DNA: TGTGCCTCCGGGCGGGGGTCTCAGCCCCAGCATTTT. Protein: CASGRGSQPQHF.

The J gene is TRBJ2-3, the V gene TRBV12-3 or TRBV12-4, with 9 bases lining up with TRBD2. The length of the CDR3 is 13 residues. Losses at the gene ends were 3 bases for V and 6 bases for J; bases not matched to a gene: 1. DNA for the CDR3: TGTGCCAGCAGTTTGGCGGGGGGGGATACGCAGTATTTT. Its protein product is CASSLAGGDTQYF.

The genes are TRBV11-2 and TRBJ2-1; D gene unclear. Germline loops: CDR1 SGHAT, CDR2 FQNNGV. Trimming took 0 bases from V and 0 from J, leaving 6 bases between them. CDR3 length: 15 amino acids. The CDR3 sequence is CASSLDLSSYNEQFF. CDR3 in DNA: TGTGCCAGCAGCTTAGATCTAAGCTCCTACAATGAGCAGTTCTTC.

V gene TRBV7-9 combines with J gene TRBJ1-5, with D possibly being TRBD1 (6 bases). Looked up from germline, CDR1 is SEHNR and CDR2 is FQNEAQ (reference sequence). CDR3 length: 14 residues. V was cut by 5 bases and J by 3 bases, with 11 bases left in between. The DNA for the CDR3 is TGTGCCAGCAGCCTTGGACAGAACAATCAGCCCCAGCATTTT. Its translation is CASSLGQNNQPQHF.

The chain combines TRBV7-2 with TRBJ2-7, with D tentatively TRBD2 (6 bases). There are 15 residues in the CDR3. Deletions cut 0 bases from V and 4 bases from J, with 13 bases between. Per germline, CDR1 SGHTA and CDR2 FQGNSA. CDR3 sequence (DNA): TGTGCCAGCAGCTTAGCGCTCGGGCGGGGTTACGAGCAGTACTTC. Encoded protein: CASSLALGRGYEQYF.

The CDR3 reads CASSQPSDSYNEQFF. The CDR3 bases are TGTGCCAGCAGCCAGCCCTCCGACAGCTACAATGAGCAGTTCTTC. The genes are TRBV4-2 and TRBJ2-1, with a tentative D call TRBD1 (5 bases). Germline lookup yields CDR1 LGHNA and CDR2 YNFKEQ. The CDR3 has 15 residues. The germline V and J ends were trimmed by 3 bases and 3 bases, with 12 bases remaining between them.

The rearrangement joins TRBV4-1 to TRBJ1-2; TRBD1 is a possible D gene (6 bases). CDR1 and CDR2 from the germline V gene are MGHRA and YSYEKL. Trimming took 4 bases from V and 4 from J, leaving 16 bases between them. The CDR3 is made up of 15 amino acids. CDR3 DNA sequence: TGCGCCAGCAGCCCTTTGGCGGGGGCTGGCTATGGCTACACCTTC. Translated, it gives CASSPLAGAGYGYTF.

The chain recombines TRBV10-3 with TRBJ1-5, with D possibly matching TRBD1 (6 bases). The germline V and J ends were trimmed by 8 bases and 3 bases, with 11 bases remaining between them. The CDR3 runs to 13 residues. Germline V gene data show CDR1 as ENHRY and CDR2 as SYGVKD. CDR3 DNA sequence: TGTGCCATCCGGGGGGCCAACAATCAGCCCCAGCATTTT. As protein: CAIRGANNQPQHF.

The chain is built from TRBV4-3 and TRBJ1-4; 9 bases line up with TRBD1. Germline V gives CDR1 LGHNA, CDR2 YSLEER. Trimming took 7 bases from V and 0 from J; bases not matched to a gene: 6. This CDR3 contains 16 residues. The CDR3 spells CASNRDRAATNEKLFF. The DNA of the CDR3 is TGCGCCAGCAACCGGGACAGGGCTGCAACTAATGAAAAACTGTTTTTT.

The chain recombines TRBV9 with TRBJ2-1; 13 nucleotides align to TRBD2. The CDR3 is 18 residues long. Germline values: CDR1 SGDLS, CDR2 YYNGEE. With 1 base clipped from V and 9 bases from J, the junction kept 13 bases outside the gene matches. CDR3 DNA sequence: TGTGCCAGCAGCGTAACCGAAGGGACTAGCGGGGCTCTCGGTGAGCAGTTCTTC. As protein: CASSVTEGTSGALGEQFF.

This chain links TRBV7-6 with TRBJ1-3; D is unresolved. The CDR3 covers 15 residues. Between the trimmed V and J ends, which lost 2 bases and 2 bases, there was a span of 10 bases. The germline V gene has CDR1 SGHVS and CDR2 FNYEAQ. The CDR3 sequence is CASSLIADPGNTIYF. The CDR3, as DNA: TGTGCCAGCAGCTTAATAGCGGACCCTGGAAACACCATATATTTT.

The rearrangement uses TRBV3-1 (or the pseudogene TRBV3-2) and TRBJ2-4, with D hard to call. This CDR3 is 16 amino acids long. The V end lost 2 bases, the J end lost 2 bases, and 13 bases lay between the germline ends. The V gene's germline CDR1 is LGHDT and CDR2 YNNKEL (reference sequence). Here the CDR3 reads CASSQTRWAPKNIQYF. In DNA, the CDR3 is TGTGCCAGCAGCCAAACCCGCTGGGCTCCCAAAAACATTCAGTACTTC.

The rearrangement joins TRBV25-1 to TRBJ2-7; D is possibly TRBD2 (5 bases). Germline CDR1 MGHDK, CDR2 SYGVNS. The CDR3 totals 14 residues. Trimming left V 5 bases short and J 6 bases short, with 17 bases between. CDR3 protein: CASSPYKEVGEQYF. In DNA, the CDR3 is TGTGCCAGCAGTCCTTACAAGGAGGTGGGCGAGCAGTACTTC.

The genes are TRBV11-2 and TRBJ2-2, with TRBD1 as a possible D gene (5 bases). Germline V lookup: CDR1 SGHAT, CDR2 FQNNGV. The CDR3 extends over 15 amino acids. Trimming left V 2 bases short and J 4 bases short, with 11 bases between. The CDR3 spells CASSLTRVGTGELFF. The DNA for the CDR3 is TGTGCCAGCAGCTTAACCAGGGTGGGCACCGGGGAGCTGTTTTTT.

The chain couples TRBV11-2 to TRBJ2-3; D perhaps matches TRBD2 (6 bases). The V gene's germline CDR1 is SGHAT and CDR2 FQNNGV. The CDR3 is made up of 19 amino acids. V was trimmed by 3 bases and J by 4 bases, leaving 26 bases between them. The CDR3 region is CASSLSPVRAPGGADTQYF. The CDR3 DNA reads as TGTGCCAGCAGCTTGTCTCCGGTTAGGGCACCCGGCGGGGCAGATACGCAGTATTTT.

The V and J genes are TRBV21-1 and TRBJ1-2; the DNA was not compared with TRBD1, the D call given in the table. TRBV21-1 is an annotated pseudogene. The CDR3 is 17 residues long. CDR3 in DNA: TGTGCCAGCAGCCAAGCCGGCAGGGGGAACCCTAACTATGGCTACACCTTC. Its translation: CASSQAGRGNPNYGYTF.

The gene calls are TRBV23-1 and TRBJ2-5; 8 bases map to TRBD2. TRBV23-1 belongs to the ORF category, with a function that is uncertain. With V trimmed by 2 bases and J by 0 bases, 8 bases remained unmatched. This CDR3 has 17 amino acids. The CDR3 DNA reads as TGCGCCAGCAGTCAAAGGTCGCGGGGGGTGTACCAAGAGACCCAGTACTTC. It is translated as CASSQRSRGVYQETQYF.

V is TRBV13 and J is TRBJ1-2, with TRBD1 matching over 8 bases. V shed 1 base, J shed 4 bases, and the junction held 8 bases outside the gene matches. CDR3 size: 16 residues. CDR1 is PRHDT, CDR2 FYEKMQ, per germline (reference sequence). CDR3 sequence: CASSLEAGGGSYGYTF. As DNA, the CDR3 is TGTGCCAGCAGCTTAGAGGCAGGGGGCGGTAGCTATGGCTACACCTTC. Together with reference TRBV13 and TRBJ1-2, the CDR3 gives the full variable domain: AAGVIQSPRHLIKEKRETATLKCYPIPRHDTVYWYQQGPGQDPQFLISFYEKMQSDKGSIPDRFSAQQFSDYHSELNMSSLELGDSALYFCASSLEAGGGSYGYTFGSGTRLTVV.

The chain links TRBV11-1 to TRBJ1-1; TRBD1 matches 7 bases. The CDR3 sequence is 15 residues long. From germline, CDR1 is SGHAT and CDR2 FQDESV (reference sequence). V dropped 2 bases and J dropped 5; count of bases not matched to a gene: 8. The CDR3 reads CASSLYSGTATEAFF. The CDR3 region has the DNA TGTGCCAGCAGCTTATATAGCGGGACAGCAACTGAAGCTTTCTTT. The variable domain in full, with the rest retrieved from reference TRBV11-1 and TRBJ1-1, is EAEVAQSPRYKITEKSQAVAFWCDPISGHATLYWYRQILGQGPELLVQFQDESVVDDSQLPKDRFSAERLKGVDSTLKIQPAELGDSAMYLCASSLYSGTATEAFFGQGTRLTVV.

In DNA, the CDR3 is TGTGCCAGCAGCCAAGAACTAGCGGGGGTGGACAATGAGCAGTTCTTC. Translating gives CASSQELAGVDNEQFF. This chain connects TRBV14 to TRBJ2-1; 11 nucleotides agree with TRBD2. Germline CDR1 SGHDN, CDR2 FVKESK. J was trimmed by 5 bases and V by 0 bases; bases with no gene match: 3. This CDR3 contains 16 residues.

V is TRBV6-5 and J is TRBJ1-5; TRBD1 matches 7 bases. The CDR3 has 14 residues. CDR1 is MNHEY and CDR2 is SVGAGI in the germline V gene. With V trimmed by 7 bases and J by 3 bases, 6 bases remained unmatched. CDR3 region: CASTGTALNQPQHF. The CDR3 DNA is TGTGCCAGCACAGGGACAGCTCTCAATCAGCCCCAGCATTTT.

This clone appeared a few times. The rearrangement uses TRBV18 and TRBJ1-3; possible D gene TRBD1, 5 bases. Germline CDR1 reads KGHSH; CDR2 reads LQKENI. The V and J ends lost 3 bases and 0 bases respectively, with 12 bases between them. The CDR3 runs 16 residues. The CDR3 nucleotides are TGTGCCAGCTCACCGCTGACAGTGAACTCTGGAAACACCATATATTTT. Protein: CASSPLTVNSGNTIYF.

This chain joins TRBV5-1 and TRBJ2-5, with D possibly TRBD2 on 7 matching bases. This CDR3 is built from 14 residues. Trimming took 6 bases from V and 5 from J, leaving 17 bases between them. The germline CDR1 and CDR2 sequences are SGHRS and YFSETQ. This CDR3 reads CASKRGGGPETQYF. DNA of the CDR3: TGCGCCAGCAAAAGGGGCGGGGGCCCTGAGACCCAGTACTTC.

The table lists this clone with a few counts. The V and J genes are TRBV6-6 and TRBJ2-7; D gene unclear. V lost 6 bases, J lost 1 base, and 16 bases lay in between. The CDR3 is 15 amino acids. From germline, CDR1 is MNHNY and CDR2 SVGAGI (reference sequence). The CDR3 sequence is CASSPPGSRSYEQYF. The CDR3 DNA reads TGTGCCAGCAGCCCACCCGGGTCGAGATCCTACGAGCAGTACTTC.

This clone was observed a few times. The chain is built from TRBV30 and TRBJ1-3; TRBD1 matches 9 bases. Germline trimming cut 3 bases from V and 1 base from J; bases unmatched to any gene: 7. Germline assignment: CDR1 GTSNPN and CDR2 SVGIG (reference sequence). The CDR3 runs to 16 residues. The CDR3 protein is CAWRRTGAESGNTIYF. CDR3 DNA sequence: TGTGCCTGGAGGCGGACAGGGGCAGAATCTGGAAACACCATATATTTT. The full variable domain, completed using reference TRBV30 and TRBJ1-3, is SQTIHQWPATLVQPVGSPLSLECTVEGTSNPNLYWYRQAAGRGLQLLFYSVGIGQISSEVPQNLSASRPQDRQFILSSKKLLLSDSGFYLCAWRRTGAESGNTIYFGEGSWLTVV.